The count of the clone carrying this T cell receptor (beta chain) is one. Assay used: immunoSEQ multiplex PCR; TCRdb lists only in-frame clones, some missing. Among 250,000 or so clones listed, 85% to 90% were seen once. The sample originates from a study of blood T cell repertoires in COVID-19. Exposed participants came across a COVID-19 case within 2 weeks before study entry. Trimming cost V 6 bases and J 6 bases; bases outside gene matches: 6. The CDR3 is 13 amino acids. Germline CDR1 and CDR2: SGHTA and FQGNSA. Specimen: PBMCs or T cells enriched from blood (not recorded which). This sequence joins TRBV7-2 and TRBJ2-3, with 7 nucleotides matching TRBD2. This clonotype was sampled from a man aged 50 to 59 who had been exposed to COVID-19. CDR3 residues: CASSFAGRDTQYF. The CDR3, as DNA: TGTGCCAGCAGTTTCGCCGGGAGGGATACGCAGTATTTT.